This T cell receptor (beta chain) was documented in a study of blood T cells in healthy people across ages. A few counts support this clonotype. Antigen: not known. RNA extraction gave at least 5 micrograms of total RNA per sample. A second PCR, run for roughly 7 to 11 cycles, used a sample-barcoded 5' primer plus a J-beta primer mix. MiXCR was run by TCRdb on the 5' RACE reads, yielding one entry per CDR3 protein. The sample holds roughly 680,000 distinct CDR3 sequences, under 25% seen once. Germline loops: CDR1 MNHEY, CDR2 SMNVEV (reference sequence). The CDR3 is made up of 16 amino acids. The junction had 4 bases not matched to a gene; V was cut back by 4 bases and J by 4 bases. Findings and caveats of the study: Researchers judged that diversity estimates from one million T cells fell short of true values.

The chain recombines TRBV27 with TRBJ2-5; 15 positions agree with TRBD2. Material: blood. This sequence originates from a man between 70 and 80 years old in good health. CDR3: CASSSRTSGRAETQYF. DNA of the CDR3: TGTGCCAGCAGTTCGCGGACTAGCGGGAGGGCAGAGACCCAGTACTTC.